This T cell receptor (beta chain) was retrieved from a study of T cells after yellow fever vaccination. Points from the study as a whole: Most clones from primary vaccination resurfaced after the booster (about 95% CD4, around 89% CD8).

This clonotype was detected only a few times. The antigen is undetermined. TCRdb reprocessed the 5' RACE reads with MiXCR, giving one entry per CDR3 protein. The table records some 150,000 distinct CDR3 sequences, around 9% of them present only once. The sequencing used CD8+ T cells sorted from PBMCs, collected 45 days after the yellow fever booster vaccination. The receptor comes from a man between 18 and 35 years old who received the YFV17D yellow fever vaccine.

This CDR3 is CASSSRRQGNTEAFF. CDR3 coding DNA: TGTGCCAGCAGCTCCCGCAGACAGGGAAATACTGAAGCTTTCTTT. The V gene is TRBV5-5, the J gene TRBJ1-1; 7 bases line up with TRBD1. V gave up 3 bases and J gave up 5 bases; unmatched junction bases: 10. CDR1 is SGHKS, CDR2 YYEKEE, per germline (reference sequence). This CDR3 comprises 15 residues.